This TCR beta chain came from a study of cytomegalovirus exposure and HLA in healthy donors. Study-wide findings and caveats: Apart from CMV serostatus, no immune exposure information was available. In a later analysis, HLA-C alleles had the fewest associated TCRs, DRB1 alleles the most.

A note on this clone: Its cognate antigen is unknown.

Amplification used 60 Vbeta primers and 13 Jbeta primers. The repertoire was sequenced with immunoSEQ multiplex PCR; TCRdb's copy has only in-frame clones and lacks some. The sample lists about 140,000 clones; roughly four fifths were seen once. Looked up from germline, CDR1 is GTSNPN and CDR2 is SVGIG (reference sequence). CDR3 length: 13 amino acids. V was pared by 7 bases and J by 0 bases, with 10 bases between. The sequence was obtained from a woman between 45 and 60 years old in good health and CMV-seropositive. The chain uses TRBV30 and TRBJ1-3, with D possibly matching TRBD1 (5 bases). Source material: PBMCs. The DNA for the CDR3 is TGTGCCTCAGACAGAACCTCTGGAAACACCATATATTTT. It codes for CASDRTSGNTIYF.